The 27 T cell receptor beta chains reported below all come from one sample, sequenced in a study of spatial heterogeneity in lung cancer. Study conclusions and caveats: Mutation counts in tumors were tracked by counts of expanded intratumoral alpha and beta TCRs.

The time point here: sample taken at primary tumor resection. Using its own MiXCR run on the 5' RACE reads, TCRdb lists one record per CDR3 protein. The sample shows some 96,000 distinct CDR3 sequences, 4.4% of them seen only once. Their target antigens are unknown. The sample consisted of lung tumor tissue, taken at surgery. These receptors were obtained from a male donor with early-stage non-small cell lung cancer.

In its sample, this clonotype was seen a few times. The CDR3 protein is CSARDFRTGTSSYNSPLHF. The CDR3 region has the DNA TGCAGTGCTAGAGATTTTAGGACGGGGACTAGCTCCTATAATTCACCCCTCCACTTT. J is TRBJ1-6 and V is TRBV20-1; TRBD1 might be the D (5 bases). From germline, CDR1 is DFQATT and CDR2 SNEGSKA (reference sequence). CDR3 size: 19 residues. V was trimmed by 0 bases and J by 0 bases, leaving 18 bases between them.

The table lists this clonotype with many counts. The CDR3 DNA reads TGTGCCAGCAGCCAAACTAGCGGGGATAGCACAGATACGCAGTATTTT. As protein: CASSQTSGDSTDTQYF. The chain is built from TRBV4-2 and TRBJ2-3, with 10 bases that match TRBD2. The CDR3 totals 16 residues. With 2 bases clipped from V and 0 bases from J, the junction kept 2 bases outside the gene matches. Germline V gene lookup returns CDR1 LGHNA and CDR2 YNFKEQ.

This clonotype was detected only a few times. V is TRBV20-1 and J is TRBJ2-2, with D possibly TRBD2 on 6 matching bases. The CDR3 has 13 residues. Germline V lookup: CDR1 DFQATT, CDR2 SNEGSKA (reference sequence). V lost 6 bases and J lost 6, with 14 bases in between. In DNA, the CDR3 is TGCAGTGCACAGACTAGATCCTCCGGGGAGCTGTTTTTT. As protein: CSAQTRSSGELFF.

The sample holds many counts of this clonotype. The genes are TRBV2 and TRBJ2-2; D is unclear. The germline V gene encodes CDR1 SNHLY and CDR2 FYNNEI. CDR3 length equals 13 residues. V was cut by 5 bases and J by 1 base, with 5 bases left in between. This chain's CDR3 is CASSPGNTGELFF. CDR3 nucleotides: TGTGCCAGCAGTCCAGGGAACACCGGGGAGCTGTTTTTT.

This clonotype was observed at least ten times. CDR3 region: CASSLGDYASYEQYF. The CDR3 bases are TGTGCCAGCAGCTTAGGGGACTATGCTTCCTACGAGCAGTACTTC. The rearrangement links TRBV5-6 to TRBJ2-7; 7 bases agree with TRBD2. The CDR3 sequence is 15 residues long. After removal of 2 bases from V and 1 base from J, the junction contained 6 bases not matched to a gene. Germline V gives CDR1 SGHDT, CDR2 YYEEEE.

This clonotype was seen repeatedly, ten times or more. J is TRBJ2-1 and V is TRBV7-2, with D possibly matching TRBD2 (6 bases). Trimming pared 6 bases from V and 0 bases from J, leaving 12 bases between. The CDR3 length is 15 residues. The V gene's germline CDR1 is SGHTA and CDR2 FQGNSA. The CDR3 here is CASRRDWSSYNEQFF. The CDR3 DNA is TGTGCCAGCAGAAGGGACTGGAGCTCCTACAATGAGCAGTTCTTC.

J is TRBJ1-6 and V is TRBV11-2, with D possibly matching TRBD1 (5 bases). The CDR3 is made up of 14 amino acids. V lost 2 bases and J lost 10, with 12 bases in between. Germline-derived CDR1 and CDR2 are SGHAT and FQNNGV. CDR3 amino acids: CASSLRGDGSPLHF. The CDR3 DNA is TGTGCCAGCAGCTTAAGAGGGGATGGCTCACCCCTCCACTTT.

A few counts support this clonotype. The chain uses TRBV6-6 and TRBJ2-7; 7 bases are a match to TRBD1. Germline CDR1 and CDR2: MNHNY and SVGAGI (reference sequence). CDR3 size: 15 residues. Germline trimming cut 0 bases from V and 3 bases from J; bases unmatched to any gene: 5. The CDR3 region has the DNA TGTGCCAGCAGTTACTCGGATAGGGGGCTCTACGAGCAGTACTTC. Its translation: CASSYSDRGLYEQYF.

In this sample, this clonotype turned up many times. V is TRBV7-2 and J is TRBJ2-4; D ambiguous. Trimming shortened V by 4 bases and J by 0 bases, and 16 bases separated the two germline ends. CDR3 length: 17 amino acids. Per the germline V gene, CDR1 is SGHTA and CDR2 is FQGNSA. CDR3 region: CASSSVVRGLAKNIQYF. CDR3 DNA: TGTGCCAGCAGCTCCGTGGTGAGAGGTTTAGCCAAAAACATTCAGTACTTC.

V gene TRBV4-2 combines with J gene TRBJ2-1; TRBD1 aligns across 8 bases. Germline V gene sequence: CDR1 LGHNA, CDR2 YNFKEQ. The V gene end was trimmed by 6 bases and the J gene end by 1 base; junction bases not matched to a gene: 11. CDR3 length: 17 amino acids. CDR3 in DNA: TGTGCCAGCAGGGCGAACAGGGGGACGGGGTCCTACAATGAGCAGTTCTTC. Translation: CASRANRGTGSYNEQFF.

This clonotype was observed many times. The chain has TRBV3-1 and TRBJ1-2; a weak D match, TRBD1 (5 bases). The CDR3 extends over 12 amino acids. Germline V gives CDR1 LGHDT, CDR2 YNNKEL (reference sequence). Trimming pared 6 bases from V and 8 bases from J, leaving 13 bases between. CDR3 sequence: CASRGAVQGYTF. DNA for the CDR3: TGTGCCAGCAGAGGGGCCGTTCAGGGCTACACCTTC.

The chain links TRBV10-2 to TRBJ1-1; no clear D gene. This CDR3 region has 11 residues. Germline CDR1 and CDR2: WSHSY and SAAADI. Between the trimmed V and J ends, which lost 3 bases and 8 bases, there was a span of 7 bases. CDR3 amino acids: CASSDRLEAFF. DNA of the CDR3: TGCGCCAGCAGTGACAGACTCGAAGCTTTCTTT.

This clonotype was observed many times. In nucleotides, the CDR3 is TGCGCCAGCAGCTATAATCCACCGGGACAGGGGTTTGTTGGCTACACCTTC. Encoded protein: CASSYNPPGQGFVGYTF. The chain recombines TRBV5-1 with TRBJ1-2; the match to TRBD1 covers 10 bases. CDR1 SGHRS and CDR2 YFSETQ come from the germline V gene. This CDR3 is built from 17 residues. After removal of 3 bases from V and 7 bases from J, the junction contained 15 bases not matched to a gene.

There are many counts of this clonotype. The chain has TRBV28 and TRBJ1-5; no definite D call. The germline gives CDR1 MDHEN, CDR2 SYDVKM. V was shortened by 4 bases and J by 0 bases, with 16 bases between the two germline ends. This CDR3 contains 17 residues. CDR3 sequence reads: CASSSVGSSGSNQPQHF. CDR3 bases: TGTGCCAGCAGTTCGGTGGGTAGCTCCGGTAGCAATCAGCCCCAGCATTTT.

Many counts were recorded for this clonotype. In DNA form, the CDR3 reads TGTGCCAGCAGCCGGAAGCGGGGAATCTCCTACAATGAGCAGTTCTTC. This sequence encodes CASSRKRGISYNEQFF. The genes are TRBV3-1 and TRBJ2-1; 7 nucleotides match TRBD2. Germline trimming cut 4 bases from V and 0 bases from J; bases unmatched to any gene: 6. The germline gives CDR1 LGHDT, CDR2 YNNKEL (reference sequence). The CDR3 totals 16 residues.

The chain combines TRBV20-1 with TRBJ2-3; D not resolved. V lost 3 bases, J lost 5 bases, and 18 bases lay in between. Germline CDR1 reads DFQATT; CDR2 reads SNEGSKA (reference sequence). The CDR3 spans 15 residues. The CDR3 DNA follows: TGCAGTGCTAGTAAGGCCCATCTTAGGCTAGATACGCAGTATTTT. It yields the protein CSASKAHLRLDTQYF.

The chain recombines TRBV29-1 with TRBJ2-1, with no clear D. This CDR3 has 12 amino acids. Germline values: CDR1 SQVTM, CDR2 ANQGSEA. With 4 bases removed from V and 2 bases from J, the gap between germline ends came to 6 bases. CDR3 coding DNA: TGCAGCGTTGCACTAACCTACAATGAGCAGTTCTTC. Its protein is CSVALTYNEQFF.

Ten or more counts support this clonotype. V usage is TRBV9 and J usage is TRBJ2-5, with 7 nucleotides matching TRBD1. Germline V CDR1 and CDR2: SGDLS, YYNGEE. V shed 4 bases, J shed 2 bases, and the junction held 2 bases outside the gene matches. The CDR3 length is 13 residues. CDR3 protein: CASSMTGQETQYF. CDR3 coding DNA: TGTGCCAGCAGCATGACAGGGCAAGAGACCCAGTACTTC.

The chain has TRBV7-9 and TRBJ2-1; TRBD2 might be the D (6 bases). Trimming left V 5 bases short and J 4 bases short, with 15 bases between. Germline-derived CDR1 and CDR2 are SEHNR and FQNEAQ (reference sequence). This CDR3 has 15 residues. The CDR3 protein is CASSASLALYNEQFF. The DNA for the CDR3 is TGTGCCAGCAGCGCCAGCCTAGCGCTATACAATGAGCAGTTCTTC.

The CDR3 DNA reads as TGTGCCAGTACGCGCTCCCCGCCGACTAGCGGGAGGGCCGGGGAGCAGTTCTTC. Amino acid sequence: CASTRSPPTSGRAGEQFF. J is TRBJ2-1 and V is TRBV19, with 14 positions matching TRBD2. V lost 7 bases and J lost 10; bases outside the gene matches: 18. CDR3 length: 18 residues. In germline, CDR1 is LNHDA, CDR2 SQIVND (reference sequence).

This clonotype showed up many times. This sequence joins TRBV12-3 or TRBV12-4 and TRBJ2-7; 8 bases are a match to TRBD1. V was pared by 6 bases and J by 3 bases, with 10 bases of the junction left unmatched. This CDR3 region has 15 residues. The DNA of the CDR3 is TGTGCCAGCAGCTTCTCAGGGGGCGGATTCTACGAGCAGTACTTC. Its protein is CASSFSGGGFYEQYF.

This clonotype showed up many times. J is TRBJ2-3 and V is TRBV5-1; D uncertain. This CDR3 is 14 amino acids long. The germline V gene encodes CDR1 SGHRS and CDR2 YFSETQ. Between the trimmed V and J ends, which lost 2 bases and 3 bases, there was a span of 10 bases. DNA for the CDR3: TGCGCCAGCAGCTTTGGCCCAGAGACAGATACGCAGTATTTT. This translates into CASSFGPETDTQYF.

This clonotype was counted ten times or more. The chain recombines TRBV28 with TRBJ2-7; 7 bases align to TRBD1. CDR1 and CDR2 from the germline V gene are MDHEN and SYDVKM. The ends lost 5 bases at V and 2 bases at J; junction bases unmatched: 12. The CDR3 consists of 16 residues. CDR3 DNA: TGTGCCAGCAGTCTCCCCGGGACAGATCATCCCTACGAGCAGTACTTC. The encoded protein is CASSLPGTDHPYEQYF.

The sample holds many counts of this clonotype. The chain combines TRBV6-5 with TRBJ2-1, with 10 bases lining up with TRBD2. This CDR3 comprises 16 residues. CDR1 MNHEY and CDR2 SVGAGI come from the germline V gene. After removal of 5 bases from V and 5 bases from J, the junction contained 9 bases not matched to a gene. The CDR3 spells CASSLWTSGTHNEQFF. Written as DNA, the CDR3 is TGTGCCAGCAGTCTCTGGACTAGCGGAACTCACAATGAGCAGTTCTTC.

This clonotype was picked up many times. The chain uses TRBV12-3 or TRBV12-4 and TRBJ2-3; the match to TRBD2 covers 9 bases. V dropped 7 bases and J dropped 0; count of bases not matched to a gene: 11. This CDR3 is 17 amino acids long. CDR3 DNA sequence: TGTGCCAGCACCACAGCTTTTAGCGGGGGTAGCACAGATACGCAGTATTTT. Translating it yields CASTTAFSGGSTDTQYF.

Ten or more counts support this clonotype. The V call is TRBV11-2, the J call TRBJ2-5; D gene uncertain. V was trimmed by 5 bases and J by 5 bases, leaving 6 bases between them. Germline V lookup: CDR1 SGHAT, CDR2 FQNNGV. The CDR3 covers 11 residues. This CDR3 reads CASSPRETQYF. Here the CDR3 DNA reads TGTGCCAGCAGCCCCCGTGAGACCCAGTACTTC.

This clonotype was seen at least ten times. The chain has TRBV20-1 and TRBJ2-7; D perhaps matches TRBD2 (6 bases). The germline CDR1 and CDR2 sequences are DFQATT and SNEGSKA (reference sequence). The CDR3 is 12 amino acids. V was clipped by 6 bases and J by 5 bases, with 14 bases between them. In DNA form, the CDR3 reads TGCAGTGCAAAACTAGCTTCCCACGAGCAGTACTTC. Translation gives CSAKLASHEQYF.